This T cell receptor (beta chain) was sequenced during a study of cytomegalovirus exposure and HLA in healthy donors. Notes on the study in general: The classifier was said to identify cytomegalovirus status with high specificity and sensitivity.

There were likely unrecorded immune exposures, though donors were nominally healthy when sampled. This clone was seen only once. Antigen: not known. Germline V gene sequence: CDR1 SGHAT, CDR2 FQNNGV. The CDR3 loop spans 14 amino acids. After removal of 5 bases from V and 1 base from J, the junction contained 2 bases not matched to a gene. PCR used 60 Vbeta primers and 13 Jbeta primers. Assay used: immunoSEQ multiplex PCR; TCRdb lists only in-frame clones, some missing. This table holds around 80,000 clones, approximately 66% found once. The sample was PBMCs. This clonotype originated in a male donor in good health and CMV-seropositive. The chain couples TRBV11-2 to TRBJ2-1, with TRBD1 matching over 7 bases. CDR3 sequence reads: CASSGDSSYNEQFF. In nucleotides, the CDR3 is TGTGCCAGCAGCGGGGACAGTTCCTACAATGAGCAGTTCTTC. The variable domain in full, with the rest retrieved from reference TRBV11-2 and TRBJ2-1, is EAGVAQSPRYKIIEKRQSVAFWCNPISGHATLYWYQQILGQGPKLLIQFQNNGVVDDSQLPKDRFSAERLKGVDSTLKIQPAKLEDSAVYLCASSGDSSYNEQFFGPGTRLTVL.